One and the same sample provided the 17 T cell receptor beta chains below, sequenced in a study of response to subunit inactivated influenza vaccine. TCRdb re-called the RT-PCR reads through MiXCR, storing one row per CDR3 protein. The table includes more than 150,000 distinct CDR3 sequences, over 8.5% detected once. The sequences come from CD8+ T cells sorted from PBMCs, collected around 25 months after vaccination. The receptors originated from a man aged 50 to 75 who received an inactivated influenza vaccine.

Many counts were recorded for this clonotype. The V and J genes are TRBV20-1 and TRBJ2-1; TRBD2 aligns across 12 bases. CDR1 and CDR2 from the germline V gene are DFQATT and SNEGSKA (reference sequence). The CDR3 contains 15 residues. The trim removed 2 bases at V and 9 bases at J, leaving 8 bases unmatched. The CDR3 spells CSARLTPGLAGEQFF. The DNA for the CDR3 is TGCAGTGCTAGACTTACTCCGGGACTAGCGGGTGAGCAGTTCTTC.

CDR3 in amino acids: CASSLLSTGRYEQYF. The CDR3 coding sequence is TGTGCCAGCAGCCTACTCAGTACAGGGCGCTACGAGCAGTACTTC. The chain is built from TRBV6-2 or TRBV6-3 and TRBJ2-7; the D gene is possibly TRBD1 (6 bases). The CDR3 consists of 15 residues. From germline, CDR1 is MNHEY and CDR2 SVGEGT. The germline V and J ends were trimmed by 6 bases and 3 bases, with 18 bases remaining between them.

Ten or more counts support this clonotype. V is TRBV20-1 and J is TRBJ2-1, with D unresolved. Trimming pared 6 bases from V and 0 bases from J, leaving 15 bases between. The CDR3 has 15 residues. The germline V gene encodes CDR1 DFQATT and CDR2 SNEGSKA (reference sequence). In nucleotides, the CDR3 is TGCAGTGCAAGCGACGCCGATCGCTCCTACAATGAGCAGTTCTTC. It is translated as CSASDADRSYNEQFF.

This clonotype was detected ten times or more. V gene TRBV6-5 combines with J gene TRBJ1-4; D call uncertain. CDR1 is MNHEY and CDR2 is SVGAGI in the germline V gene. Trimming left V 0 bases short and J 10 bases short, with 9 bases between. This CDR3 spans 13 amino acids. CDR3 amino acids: CASSYSGKGKLFF. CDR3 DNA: TGTGCCAGCAGTTACTCAGGGAAGGGAAAACTGTTTTTT.

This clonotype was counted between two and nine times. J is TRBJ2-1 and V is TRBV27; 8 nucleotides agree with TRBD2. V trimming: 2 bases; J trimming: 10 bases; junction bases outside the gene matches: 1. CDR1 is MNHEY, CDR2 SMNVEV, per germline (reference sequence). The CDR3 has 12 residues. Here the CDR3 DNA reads TGTGCCAGCAGTTTACGGGAGGGAGAGCAGTTCTTC. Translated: CASSLREGEQFF.

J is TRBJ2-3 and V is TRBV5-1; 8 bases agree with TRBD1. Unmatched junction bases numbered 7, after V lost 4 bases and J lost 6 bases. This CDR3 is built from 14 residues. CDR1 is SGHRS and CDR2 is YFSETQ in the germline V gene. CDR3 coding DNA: TGCGCCAGCAGCCGTGCAGGGGGCGCGGATACGCAGTATTTT. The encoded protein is CASSRAGGADTQYF. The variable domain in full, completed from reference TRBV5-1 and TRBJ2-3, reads KAGVTQTPRYLIKTRGQQVTLSCSPISGHRSVSWYQQTPGQGLQFLFEYFSETQRNKGNFPGRFSGRQFSNSRSEMNVSTLELGDSALYLCASSRAGGADTQYFGPGTRLTVL.

The CDR3 region is CASSYGTGVVSYEQYF. CDR3 in DNA: TGCGCCAGCAGCTATGGGACAGGGGTGGTTTCCTACGAGCAGTACTTC. The chain carries TRBV5-1 and TRBJ2-7, with 10 positions matching TRBD1. In germline, CDR1 is SGHRS, CDR2 YFSETQ. The CDR3 is 16 residues long. J gave up 1 base and V 3 bases, and 7 bases lay outside the gene matches.

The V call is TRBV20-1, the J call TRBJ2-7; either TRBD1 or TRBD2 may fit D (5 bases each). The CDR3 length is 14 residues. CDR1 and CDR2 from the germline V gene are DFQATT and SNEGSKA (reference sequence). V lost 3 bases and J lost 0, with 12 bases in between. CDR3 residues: CSARAGTPSYEQYF. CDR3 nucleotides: TGCAGTGCTAGGGCCGGGACCCCCTCCTACGAGCAGTACTTC.

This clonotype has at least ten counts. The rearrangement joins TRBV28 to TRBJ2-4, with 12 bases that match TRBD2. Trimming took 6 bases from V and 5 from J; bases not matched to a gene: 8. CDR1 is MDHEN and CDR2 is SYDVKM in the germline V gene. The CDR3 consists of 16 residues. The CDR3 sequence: CASSILAGGPENIQYF. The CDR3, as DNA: TGTGCCAGCAGCATTCTAGCGGGAGGGCCGGAAAACATTCAGTACTTC.

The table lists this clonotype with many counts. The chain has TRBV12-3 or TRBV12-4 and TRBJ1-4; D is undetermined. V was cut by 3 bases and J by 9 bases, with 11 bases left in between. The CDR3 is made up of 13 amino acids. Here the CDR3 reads CASSLSGGQKLFF. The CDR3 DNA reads TGTGCCAGCAGTTTGAGCGGCGGACAAAAACTGTTTTTT.

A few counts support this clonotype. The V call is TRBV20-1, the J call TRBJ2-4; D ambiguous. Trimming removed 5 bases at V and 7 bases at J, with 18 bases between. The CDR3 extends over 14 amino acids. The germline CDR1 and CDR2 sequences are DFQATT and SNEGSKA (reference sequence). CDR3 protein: CSAATYGKGNIQYF. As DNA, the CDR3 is TGCAGTGCTGCAACCTACGGAAAGGGTAACATTCAGTACTTC.

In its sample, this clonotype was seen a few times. DNA for the CDR3: TGTGCCAGACCGACGGACAGGGTATCCGAGCAGTACTTC. It specifies CARPTDRVSEQYF. J is TRBJ2-7 and V is TRBV21-1; whether TRBD1, the table's D call, matches the DNA was not checked. TRBV21-1 is labeled a pseudogene. This CDR3 comprises 13 residues.

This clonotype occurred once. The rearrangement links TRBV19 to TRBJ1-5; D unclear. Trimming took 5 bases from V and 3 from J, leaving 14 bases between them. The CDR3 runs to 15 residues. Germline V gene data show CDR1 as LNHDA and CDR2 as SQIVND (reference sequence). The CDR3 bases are TGTGCCAGTAGTCCTTCTGTCGAGTACAATCAGCCCCAGCATTTT. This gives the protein CASSPSVEYNQPQHF. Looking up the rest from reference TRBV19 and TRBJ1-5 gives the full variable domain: DGGITQSPKYLFRKEGQNVTLSCEQNLNHDAMYWYRQDPGQGLRLIYYSQIVNDFQKGDIAEGYSVSREKKESFPLTVTSAQKNPTAFYLCASSPSVEYNQPQHFGDGTRLSIL.

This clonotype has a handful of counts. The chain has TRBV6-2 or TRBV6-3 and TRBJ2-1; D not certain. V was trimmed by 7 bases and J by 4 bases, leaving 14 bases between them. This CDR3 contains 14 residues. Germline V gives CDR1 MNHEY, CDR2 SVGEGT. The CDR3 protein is CASIRAYGYNEQFF. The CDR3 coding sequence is TGTGCCAGCATTCGTGCTTACGGGTACAATGAGCAGTTCTTC.

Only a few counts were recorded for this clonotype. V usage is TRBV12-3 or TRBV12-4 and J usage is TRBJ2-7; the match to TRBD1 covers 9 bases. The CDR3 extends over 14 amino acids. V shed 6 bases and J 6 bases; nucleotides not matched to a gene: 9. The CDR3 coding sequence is TGTGCCAGCAGCCTGGGACAGGGAGTTCGCGAGCAGTACTTC. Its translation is CASSLGQGVREQYF.

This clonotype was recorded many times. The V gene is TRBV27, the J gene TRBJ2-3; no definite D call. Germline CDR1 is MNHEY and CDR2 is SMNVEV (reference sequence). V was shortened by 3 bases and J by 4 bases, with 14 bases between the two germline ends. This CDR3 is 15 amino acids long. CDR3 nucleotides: TGTGCCAGCAGTTTCTTGGCAGGCCACGCAGATACGCAGTATTTT. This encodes CASSFLAGHADTQYF.

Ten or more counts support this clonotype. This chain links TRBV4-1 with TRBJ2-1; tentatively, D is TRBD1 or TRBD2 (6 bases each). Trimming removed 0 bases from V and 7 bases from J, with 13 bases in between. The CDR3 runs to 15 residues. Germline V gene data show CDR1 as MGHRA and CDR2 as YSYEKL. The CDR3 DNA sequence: TGCGCCAGCAGCCAAGAGTCGGGGGCGCGGAATGAGCAGTTCTTC. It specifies CASSQESGARNEQFF.